This paragraph reports one T cell receptor (beta chain). Its antigen is currently unknown. At one of its ends the junction is not consistent with the germline gene, which may arise from a read error. Unsorted bulk tissue of about 19-33 mg yielded co-extracted RNA and DNA. With chronic HBV infection, the patients were also treatment-naive. These data are taken from a study of tumor-infiltrating lymphocytes in primary liver carcinoma. Study as a whole: Samples gave roughly 3.5 to 7.5 million productive TCRbeta reads, similar across tissue types.

Findings and caveats of the study: Tumors reached a significantly greater top-250-clone fraction than blood did (p = 0.039). Merely some 8-25% of top clones spanned all five tumor regions.

Researchers generated TCR beta cDNA from approximately 500 ng of total RNA, relying on a constant-region primer. Each TCR beta library was derived from three nested multiplex PCR rounds that employed slightly modified ARM-PCR. Each of the first two PCR rounds ran approximately 11 cycles with TRBV1-TRBV30 forward and C-beta reverse primers. From the multiplex PCR reads, TCRdb called clonotypes with MiXCR, one entry per CDR3 protein. The sample contains 150,000 to 200,000 distinct CDR3 sequences, 85% of which appear only once. Germline assignment: CDR1 SGHAT and CDR2 FQNNGV. The CDR3 sequence is 14 residues long.

The specimen was tumor tissue from primary liver carcinoma. This clonotype was sampled from a middle-aged man with primary liver carcinoma and hepatitis B virus infection. V is TRBV11-2 and J is TRBJ2-7; D possibly corresponds to TRBD2 (5 bases). CDR3 residues: CACSYQTEAYEQYF. CDR3 nucleotides: TGTGCCTGCAGTTACCAGACGGAGGCCTACGAGCAATACTTC.